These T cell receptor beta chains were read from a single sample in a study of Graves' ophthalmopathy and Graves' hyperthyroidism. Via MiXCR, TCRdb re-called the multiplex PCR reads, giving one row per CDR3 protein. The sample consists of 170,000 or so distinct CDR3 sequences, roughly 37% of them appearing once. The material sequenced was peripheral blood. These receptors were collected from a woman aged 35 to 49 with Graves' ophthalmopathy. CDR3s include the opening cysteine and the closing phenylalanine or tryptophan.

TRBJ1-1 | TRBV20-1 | CSASEGTEAFF
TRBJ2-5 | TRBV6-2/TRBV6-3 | CASKKGTGLETQYF
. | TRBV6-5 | CASSSYRQLGETQYF
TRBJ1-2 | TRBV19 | CASSQTGDYGYTF
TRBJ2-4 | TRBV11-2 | CASSLSRSGIQYF
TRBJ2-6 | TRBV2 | CASSEIGVSGANVLTF
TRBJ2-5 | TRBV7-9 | CASSPSTGGAETQYF
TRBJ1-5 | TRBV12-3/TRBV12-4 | CASSLEGSQPQHF
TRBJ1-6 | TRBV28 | CASSLTGHPLHF
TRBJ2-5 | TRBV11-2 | CASSLVFRETQYF
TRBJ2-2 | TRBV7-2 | CASSPRTSGIVLNTGELFF
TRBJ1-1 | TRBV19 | CASSIFGERDTEAFF
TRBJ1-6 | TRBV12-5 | CASGDRLDSPLHF
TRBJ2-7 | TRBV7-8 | CASSETTGNYEQYF
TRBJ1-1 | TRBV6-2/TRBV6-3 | CASSYGSWVGNTEAFF
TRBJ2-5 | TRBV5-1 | CASSLQGPAGEETQYF
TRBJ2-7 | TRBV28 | CASSIQGQGALRNEQYF
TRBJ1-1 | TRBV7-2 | CASSGHTGGIAEAFF
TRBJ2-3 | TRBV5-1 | CASSSITLTDTQYF
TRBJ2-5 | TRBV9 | CASSVEGRGYVGTQYF
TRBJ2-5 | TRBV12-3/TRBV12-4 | CASSLAKLAGVEETQYF
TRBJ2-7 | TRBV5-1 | CASSLGTPTYEQYF
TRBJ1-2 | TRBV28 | CASSFGGDNYGYTF
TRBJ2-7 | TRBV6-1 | CASSEALLAGGAAYEQYF
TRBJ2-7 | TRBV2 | CASSEARNEQYF
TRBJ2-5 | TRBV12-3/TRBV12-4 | CASTGGATETQYF
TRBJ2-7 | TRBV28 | CASHPGTSSYEQYF
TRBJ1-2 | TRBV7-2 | CASSSRGGQGSGYTF
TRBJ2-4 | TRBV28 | CASSSGLDNIQYF
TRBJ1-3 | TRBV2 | CASRLTVENTIYF
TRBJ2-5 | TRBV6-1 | CASTRLAGETQYF
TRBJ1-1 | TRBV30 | CAWSPYRGSTEAFF
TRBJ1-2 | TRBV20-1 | CSADSGQGNYGYTF
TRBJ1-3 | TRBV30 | CALLPGAYSGNTIYF
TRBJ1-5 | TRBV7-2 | CASSSAGGWNQPQHF
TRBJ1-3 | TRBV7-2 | CASSSGTGRNTIYF
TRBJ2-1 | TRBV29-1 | CSVERTGIGNEQFF
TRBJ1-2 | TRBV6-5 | CASSYQLGYGYTF
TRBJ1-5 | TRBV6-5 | CASIRTGSVPGNQPQHF
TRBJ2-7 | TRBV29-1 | CSVGHGGTGAPYEQYF
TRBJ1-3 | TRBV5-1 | CASSLTMTGSGNTIYF
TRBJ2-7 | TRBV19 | CASSIGDTYEQYF
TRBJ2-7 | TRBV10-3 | CAISQGGTYEQYF
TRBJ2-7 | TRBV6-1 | CASSETRYEQYF